What follows are 22 T cell receptor beta chains derived from one specimen sequenced in a study of cytomegalovirus exposure and HLA in healthy donors. The PCR used 60 Vbeta and 13 Jbeta primers. The protocol was immunoSEQ multiplex PCR, while the TCRdb copy is restricted to in-frame clones and leaves out a portion. The table has about 110,000 clones, around three quarters seen once. The sequencing input was PBMCs. All receptors derive from a woman aged 40 to 55 in good health and CMV-seronegative.

This clone was counted once. The chain joins TRBV7-9 to TRBJ2-7; TRBD1 matches 7 bases. The CDR3 runs 12 residues. V trimming: 8 bases; J trimming: 0 bases; junction bases outside the gene matches: 1. Per germline, CDR1 SEHNR and CDR2 FQNEAQ (reference sequence). CDR3 protein: CASGDSSYEQYF. The CDR3 DNA sequence: TGTGCCAGCGGGGACAGCTCCTACGAGCAGTACTTC.

The rearrangement links TRBV5-1 to TRBJ2-3, with a weak D call TRBD2 (6 bases). Per germline, CDR1 SGHRS and CDR2 YFSETQ. V lost 4 bases to trimming and J lost 2 bases, with 11 bases between them. The CDR3 runs 14 residues. The CDR3 nucleotides are TGCGCCAGCAGCGAAGGCGGGGTCACAGATACGCAGTATTTT. Translated: CASSEGGVTDTQYF.

The chain joins TRBV4-2 to TRBJ2-1; 9 bases map to TRBD2. The CDR3 covers 16 residues. From germline, CDR1 is LGHNA and CDR2 YNFKEQ. With V trimmed by 1 base and J by 8 bases, 9 bases remained unmatched. The CDR3, as DNA: TGTGCCAGCAGCCAAGGACTAGCGGCTTCTTCGGATGAGCAGTTCTTC. It is translated as CASSQGLAASSDEQFF.

As concerns this clone: Other DNA sequences in this specimen translate into the identical CDR3. The chain carries TRBV4-1 and TRBJ2-1; 13 positions agree with TRBD2. This CDR3 is built from 18 residues. Germline V gives CDR1 MGHRA, CDR2 YSYEKL. J was trimmed by 0 bases and V by 4 bases; bases with no gene match: 6. The CDR3 bases are TGCGCCAGCAGCCTGGGACTAGCGGGGACTCCCTCCTACAATGAGCAGTTCTTC. As protein: CASSLGLAGTPSYNEQFF.

For the CDR3, the DNA is TGTGCCAGCAGCTTGGAGGCAAGGCTGGAGCAGTACTTC. It is translated as CASSLEARLEQYF. The V call is TRBV7-9, the J call TRBJ2-7, with a tentative D call TRBD2 (5 bases). V was pared by 3 bases and J by 7 bases, with 13 bases between. CDR3 length: 13 amino acids. The germline V gene has CDR1 SEHNR and CDR2 FQNEAQ (reference sequence).

The chain uses TRBV5-1 and TRBJ2-3, with 11 bases lining up with TRBD2. Unmatched junction bases numbered 9, after V lost 2 bases and J lost 10 bases. Looked up from germline, CDR1 is SGHRS and CDR2 is YFSETQ. There are 15 residues in the CDR3. CDR3 amino acids: CASSLGSGGELSQYF. CDR3 coding DNA: TGCGCCAGCAGCTTAGGTAGCGGGGGGGAGTTATCGCAGTATTTT.

J is TRBJ2-1 and V is TRBV10-3; 9 bases are shared with TRBD2. The CDR3 is 15 amino acids. Germline CDR1 ENHRY, CDR2 SYGVKD. V trimming: 3 bases; J trimming: 6 bases; junction bases outside the gene matches: 6. In DNA, the CDR3 is TGTGCCATCAGTGAAGGTCTAGCGGGAAGCAATGAGCAGTTCTTC. This translates into CAISEGLAGSNEQFF.

This chain joins TRBV18 and TRBJ2-7; 9 positions agree with TRBD2. Germline V gene lookup returns CDR1 KGHSH and CDR2 LQKENI. Unmatched junction bases numbered 14, after V lost 2 bases and J lost 6 bases. This CDR3 is built from 17 residues. The CDR3, as DNA: TGTGCCAGCTCACCAACCCCTGGGCGGGAGGGTACGGGCGAGCAGTACTTC. It translates to CASSPTPGREGTGEQYF.

The chain uses TRBV4-3 and TRBJ2-7; TRBD2 might be the D (6 bases). Germline loops: CDR1 LGHNA, CDR2 YSLEER. The CDR3 totals 15 residues. Trimming stripped 0 bases from V and 4 bases from J, with 13 bases between. This CDR3 reads CASSQDWVAAYEQYF. The DNA for the CDR3 is TGCGCCAGCAGCCAAGATTGGGTAGCGGCTTACGAGCAGTACTTC.

The rearrangement joins TRBV27 to TRBJ2-2; 7 bases align to TRBD2. Germline values: CDR1 MNHEY, CDR2 SMNVEV (reference sequence). V was pared by 11 bases and J by 4 bases, with 10 bases of the junction left unmatched. The CDR3 spans 14 residues. CDR3 sequence (DNA): TGTGCCTCCAAGGGGAGGGGAGGCACCGGGGAGCTGTTTTTT. Its translation is CASKGRGGTGELFF.

This chain uses TRBV10-3 with TRBJ1-5, with D perhaps matching TRBD1 (5 bases). V was pared by 3 bases and J by 11 bases, with 23 bases between. The CDR3 loop spans 16 amino acids. Looked up from germline, CDR1 is ENHRY and CDR2 is SYGVKD. For the CDR3, the DNA is TGTGCCATCAGTGACCCTACGTCAGGGTCTCATGGGACCCAGCATTTT. Residues: CAISDPTSGSHGTQHF.

This clone showed up just once. This rearrangement joins TRBV7-8 to TRBJ1-5; D call uncertain. Germline V gene lookup returns CDR1 SGHVS and CDR2 FQNEAQ. The CDR3 is 18 residues long. Trimming pared 3 bases from V and 2 bases from J, leaving 20 bases between. The CDR3 DNA reads as TGTGCCAGCAGCTTTCCCCCGTGGGCTCGAGGGCGCAATCAGCCCCAGCATTTT. Translation gives CASSFPPWARGRNQPQHF.

The V call is TRBV29-1, the J call TRBJ2-2, with 10 bases that match TRBD1. This CDR3 is 14 amino acids long. Germline V lookup: CDR1 SQVTM, CDR2 ANQGSEA. Germline trimming cut 3 bases from V and 7 bases from J; bases unmatched to any gene: 5. CDR3 loop: CSVDRTGGDGELFF. The CDR3 DNA sequence: TGCAGCGTTGATAGGACAGGGGGGGACGGGGAGCTGTTTTTT.

Here the CDR3 reads CASTAPAGNAEAFF. CDR3 nucleotides: TGTGCCAGCACCGCCCCCGCGGGAAACGCTGAAGCTTTCTTT. J is TRBJ1-1 and V is TRBV28; the D is unclear. CDR3 length: 14 amino acids. CDR1 and CDR2 (germline): MDHEN, SYDVKM. V shed 7 bases and J shed 6 bases, with 18 bases lying between them.

This clone was found once. The chain recombines TRBV10-3 with TRBJ1-6, with 10 bases aligning to TRBD1. The length of the CDR3 is 18 residues. The germline V gene encodes CDR1 ENHRY and CDR2 SYGVKD. V shed 10 bases and J 0 bases; nucleotides not matched to a gene: 12. CDR3 nucleotide sequence: TGTGCCACAAAAACCGGGACAGGGGCTAGCTCCTATAATTCACCCCTCCACTTT. It codes for CATKTGTGASSYNSPLHF.

This clone was seen just once. The chain couples TRBV7-9 to TRBJ2-1; D is perhaps TRBD2 (6 bases). Germline-derived CDR1 and CDR2 are SEHNR and FQNEAQ (reference sequence). Trimming removed 5 bases at V and 2 bases at J, with 19 bases between. This CDR3 is 17 amino acids long. In DNA, the CDR3 is TGTGCCAGCAGCCTCAAGGGACTGGGCGCACCCTACAATGAGCAGTTCTTC. This translates into CASSLKGLGAPYNEQFF.

V is TRBV29-1 and J is TRBJ1-1, with D possibly being TRBD1 (6 bases). The length of the CDR3 is 12 residues. Trimming left V 4 bases short and J 3 bases short, with 9 bases between. Looked up from germline, CDR1 is SQVTM and CDR2 is ANQGSEA. The CDR3 sequence: CSVGGGDTEAFF. CDR3 nucleotides: TGCAGCGTTGGGGGGGGCGACACTGAAGCTTTCTTT.

This chain connects TRBV5-5 to TRBJ2-5; 9 bases are a match to TRBD1. Germline V CDR1 and CDR2: SGHKS, YYEKEE (reference sequence). J lost 9 bases, V lost 4 bases, and 13 bases had no gene match. This CDR3 is 15 amino acids long. Here the CDR3 reads CASSASGTGQGAQYF. For the CDR3, the DNA is TGTGCCAGCAGCGCTTCCGGGACAGGGCAAGGGGCCCAGTACTTC.

The chain has TRBV30 and TRBJ2-7; 10 nucleotides match TRBD2. The length of the CDR3 is 18 residues. The ends lost 2 bases at V and 0 bases at J; junction bases unmatched: 13. The germline gives CDR1 GTSNPN, CDR2 SVGIG (reference sequence). CDR3 region: CAWSLPLAGRYSSYEQYF. The CDR3 DNA sequence: TGTGCCTGGAGTTTGCCACTAGCGGGGAGGTATAGCTCCTACGAGCAGTACTTC.

The chain combines TRBV29-1 with TRBJ2-5, with 16 positions matching TRBD2. CDR1 is SQVTM and CDR2 is ANQGSEA in the germline V gene. V shed 0 bases, J shed 4 bases, and the junction held 8 bases outside the gene matches. This CDR3 spans 18 amino acids. CDR3 coding DNA: TGCAGCGTTGAAGATGTGGGACTAGCGGGAGGGCGGGGAGAGACCCAGTACTTC. Protein product: CSVEDVGLAGGRGETQYF.

The chain employs TRBV11-2 and TRBJ2-7, with 11 nucleotides matching TRBD2. This CDR3 has 15 amino acids. Germline CDR1 SGHAT, CDR2 FQNNGV. J gave up 4 bases and V 2 bases, and 4 bases lay outside the gene matches. CDR3 region: CASSLRTSGSYEQYF. CDR3 bases: TGTGCCAGCAGCTTACGCACTAGCGGGAGTTACGAGCAGTACTTC.

V gene TRBV11-2 combines with J gene TRBJ2-7, with 7 bases that match TRBD2. This CDR3 contains 14 residues. The V gene end was trimmed by 5 bases and the J gene end by 5 bases; junction bases not matched to a gene: 9. Germline lookup yields CDR1 SGHAT and CDR2 FQNNGV. CDR3: CASSRGVLANEQYF. CDR3 nucleotide sequence: TGTGCCAGCAGCCGGGGGGTACTGGCTAACGAGCAGTACTTC.